This is a list of T cell receptor beta chains from one sample in a study of cytomegalovirus exposure and HLA in healthy donors. TCRdb's table, derived via immunoSEQ multiplex PCR, lists solely in-frame clones and lacks some. Of 80,000 or so clones in the sample, around 70% were seen once. Sequencing was carried out using PBMCs. The origin of the receptors is a woman in her thirties or forties in good health and CMV-seropositive. The conserved cysteine and the conserved F or W are not part of the CDR3 here. The D gene is left open where the match is weak.

TRBV28	TRBD1	TRBJ1-5	ASNQGQGNNQPQH
TRBV5-6	NA	TRBJ2-5	ASSSTTTGLYQETQY
TRBV11-3	TRBD1	TRBJ2-1	ASSAYSTGQGTHEQF
TRBV27	TRBD2	TRBJ2-3	ASSPRTSGTDTQY
TRBV5-1	NA	TRBJ2-3	ASSLDRDTDTQY
TRBV10-2	NA	TRBJ2-2	ASSEVGVTGELF
TRBV4-2	NA	TRBJ2-7	ASSQLVSYEQY
TRBV6-5	NA	TRBJ1-4	ASSYSGRGHEKLF
TRBV4-1	TRBD2	TRBJ2-3	ASSQPTSGRAVDTQY
TRBV6-5	TRBD1	TRBJ2-3	ASSYGQGTDTQY
TRBV7-3	NA	TRBJ2-5	ASSFGAGVGETQY
TRBV30	TRBD1	TRBJ1-1	AWSPGQLNTEAF
TRBV19	TRBD2	TRBJ2-1	ASSNSGLAGNEQF
TRBV4-3	NA	TRBJ2-7	ASSQDPGSSYEQY
TRBV10-3	TRBD2	TRBJ2-2	AISAVAGDKTGELF
TRBV9	NA	TRBJ2-5	ASSKDMYQETQY
TRBV10-3	TRBD2	TRBJ2-3	AISRTSGGSTDTQY
TRBV18	NA	TRBJ1-5	ASSEDGINQPQH
TRBV2	TRBD1	TRBJ2-1	ASSPRQGIEQF
TRBV5-4	TRBD2	TRBJ2-5	ASSSGTSGGAWETQY
TRBV4-3	NA	TRBJ1-4	ASGQTQGRDEKLF
TRBV7-9	NA	TRBJ1-1	ASSLGGIYTEAF
TRBV14	NA	TRBJ2-1	ASSLWGRGVVYEQF
TRBV5-1	TRBD1	TRBJ1-5	ASSLDGGQFSNQPQH
TRBV19	NA	TRBJ1-1	ASAAGRGKTEAF
TRBV30	NA	TRBJ1-5	AWSVAGGNQPQH
TRBV7-9	TRBD1	TRBJ2-2	ASSFTGVHTGELF
TRBV2	NA	TRBJ2-2	ASSSDITGELF
TRBV19	NA	TRBJ1-1	ASRRRANTEAF
TRBV5-5	NA	TRBJ2-5	ASSLVAGFAQETQY
TRBV2	NA	NA	ASHSFQGEQY
TRBV29-1	NA	TRBJ1-3	SVAGSSGNTIY
TRBV7-8	NA	TRBJ1-5	ASSSLGIAGRSNQPQH
TRBV5-8	TRBD1	TRBJ1-5	ASSPGQGDGQPQH
TRBV19	NA	TRBJ2-7	ASSETGLYEQY
TRBV25-1	NA	TRBJ1-1	ASSQGSAEAF
TRBV10-3	TRBD1	TRBJ1-5	ATGTGLGQPQH
TRBV30	NA	TRBJ1-1	AWSKNTEAF
TRBV29-1	TRBD1	TRBJ2-1	SVEDNPTGGVWNKQF
TRBV21-1	NA	TRBJ1-5	ASKYANRNNQPQH
TRBV11-2	TRBD1	TRBJ1-6	ASSLAYTGTGQGSPLH
TRBV27	NA	TRBJ2-7	ASSLNLRADEQY
TRBV9	NA	TRBJ1-2	ASAKGQVPYGYT
TRBV30	NA	TRBJ2-2	AWSKPGLASSRELF
TRBV19	NA	TRBJ1-5	ASTMLAGVDQPQH
TRBV19	NA	TRBJ2-7	ASSVRGRGYEQY
TRBV4-2	TRBD2	TRBJ2-1	ASSLLELAEGNEQF